This entry lists 18 T cell receptor beta chains sequenced from one sample in a study of persistence of HIV-infected CD4 T cells. This was the immunoSEQ version 4 assay in survey mode. Produced via immunoSEQ multiplex PCR; TCRdb's table is partial and in-frame only. Here the sample spans under 20,000 clones, 65% being singletons. Lysates of CMV-infected fibroblasts at around 9.9 ug/mL stimulated these cells. Sorting of responding CD4+ T cells relied on upregulated CD40 ligand together with CD69. For these receptors, no antigen is known. The specimen was CD4+ T cells sorted from PBMCs after approximately 19-hour stimulation, collected from a patient who received antiretroviral therapy. Receptors were obtained from an adult woman with HIV who was CMV-seropositive.

The J gene is TRBJ1-6, the V gene TRBV5-6; 10 bases align to TRBD1. Germline-derived CDR1 and CDR2 are SGHDT and YYEEEE. CDR3 length: 14 amino acids. V lost 4 bases and J lost 10; bases outside the gene matches: 5. The CDR3 DNA reads TGTGCCAGCAGCCCGGACAGGGGGTACTCACCCCTCCACTTT. Protein sequence: CASSPDRGYSPLHF. Based on the CDR3 plus reference TRBV5-6 and TRBJ1-6, the full variable domain is DAGVTQSPTHLIKTRGQQVTLRCSPKSGHDTVSWYQQALGQGPQFIFQYYEEEERQRGNFPDRFSGHQFPNYSSELNVNALLLGDSALYLCASSPDRGYSPLHFGNGTRLTVT.

The chain uses TRBV24-1 and TRBJ2-3, with D maybe TRBD2 (6 bases). The CDR3 runs 15 residues. Between the trimmed V and J ends, which lost 7 bases and 5 bases, there was a span of 18 bases. CDR1 is KGHDR and CDR2 is SFDVKD in the germline V gene. As DNA, the CDR3 is TGTGCCACCAGCCACTACGGAGGGGCGGGAGATACGCAGTATTTT. Its protein product is CATSHYGGAGDTQYF.

J is TRBJ2-5 and V is TRBV5-4; D is tentatively TRBD1 or TRBD2 (6 bases each). Germline-derived CDR1 and CDR2 are SGHNT and YYREEE (reference sequence). This CDR3 has 13 residues. Trimming stripped 2 bases from V and 4 bases from J, with 9 bases between. CDR3 residues: CASSFEGGETQYF. The CDR3 DNA reads TGTGCCAGCAGCTTCGAGGGGGGAGAGACCCAGTACTTC.

Points on this clone: The identical CDR3 is also encoded by other nucleotide sequences in the sample. This chain connects TRBV2 to TRBJ1-2, with 8 bases that match TRBD1. The CDR3 is 13 amino acids. V was clipped by 2 bases and J by 7 bases; unmatched bases: 3. Germline V gives CDR1 SNHLY, CDR2 FYNNEI. The CDR3 protein is CASSERGTGGYTF. In DNA, the CDR3 is TGTGCCAGCAGTGAACGGGGGACAGGTGGCTACACCTTC.

This clone was detected once. J is TRBJ2-7 and V is TRBV5-4; TRBD2 matches at 13 bases. The CDR3 length is 18 residues. Germline CDR1 and CDR2: SGHNT and YYREEE (reference sequence). Trimming removed 3 bases from V and 0 bases from J; junction bases left unmatched: 9. CDR3 region: CASSWGLAGPTSSYEQYF. The CDR3 DNA sequence: TGTGCCAGCAGCTGGGGACTAGCGGGGCCGACAAGCTCCTACGAGCAGTACTTC.

This clone was counted once. The gene calls are TRBV30 and TRBJ2-2, with D maybe TRBD1 (6 bases). Trimming shortened V by 8 bases and J by 0 bases, and 13 bases separated the two germline ends. The V gene's germline CDR1 is GTSNPN and CDR2 SVGIG (reference sequence). This CDR3 spans 14 amino acids. DNA for the CDR3: TGTGCCGGGGGCGGCGTCTCGAACACCGGGGAGCTGTTTTTT. It is translated as CAGGGVSNTGELFF.

This chain uses TRBV6-2 or TRBV6-3 with TRBJ1-2, with 7 bases identical to TRBD1. J was trimmed by 4 bases and V by 4 bases; bases with no gene match: 9. Germline V gives CDR1 MNHEY, CDR2 SVGEGT. The CDR3 loop spans 15 amino acids. This CDR3 reads CASSSRQGRIYGYTF. CDR3 coding DNA: TGTGCCAGCAGTTCCCGACAGGGACGAATCTATGGCTACACCTTC.

This chain connects TRBV7-3 to TRBJ2-2; a possible D gene is TRBD2 (6 bases). The CDR3 sequence is 12 residues long. Trimming took 5 bases from V and 6 from J, leaving 7 bases between them. Per germline, CDR1 SGHTA and CDR2 FQGTGA. Here the CDR3 DNA reads TGTGCCAGCAGCCCTAGCGCCGGGGAGCTGTTTTTT. Translation gives CASSPSAGELFF.

This clone has just a few counts. The chain joins TRBV30 to TRBJ1-2; TRBD1 aligns across 9 bases. Trimming cost V 8 bases and J 0 bases; bases outside gene matches: 4. The CDR3 is 13 residues long. Germline CDR1 and CDR2: GTSNPN and SVGIG (reference sequence). CDR3 in DNA: TGTGCCGGAGGGACAGGGACTAACTATGGCTACACCTTC. Translating it yields CAGGTGTNYGYTF.

This chain joins TRBV19 and TRBJ2-3, with 9 bases fitting TRBD2. V lost 4 bases, J lost 4 bases, and 15 bases stayed unmatched. Germline values: CDR1 LNHDA, CDR2 SQIVND (reference sequence). The CDR3 covers 18 residues. The CDR3 spells CASSTLREIAGGADTQYF. CDR3 sequence (DNA): TGTGCCAGTAGTACCCTACGGGAGATTGCGGGGGGGGCAGATACGCAGTATTTT.

This clone turned up a few times. The J gene is TRBJ1-2, the V gene TRBV5-4; 9 bases line up with TRBD1. V lost 4 bases and J lost 3; bases outside the gene matches: 7. The CDR3 length is 15 residues. CDR1 and CDR2 (germline): SGHNT, YYREEE (reference sequence). The CDR3 sequence is CASSIGTGTDYGYTF. The DNA of the CDR3 is TGTGCCAGCAGCATCGGGACAGGGACGGACTATGGCTACACCTTC. Complete variable domain (other parts from reference TRBV5-4 and TRBJ1-2): ETGVTQSPTHLIKTRGQQVTLRCSSQSGHNTVSWYQQALGQGPQFIFQYYREEENGRGNFPPRFSGLQFPNYSSELNVNALELDDSALYLCASSIGTGTDYGYTFGSGTRLTVV.

This clone was seen a few times. The gene calls are TRBV6-2 or TRBV6-3 and TRBJ1-1; maybe TRBD1 (5 bases). There are 13 residues in the CDR3. Germline lookup yields CDR1 MNHEY and CDR2 SVGEGT. V lost 5 bases, J lost 3 bases, and 10 bases lay in between. DNA of the CDR3: TGTGCCAGCAGTGCGGGGCAGCACACTGAAGCTTTCTTT. This codes for CASSAGQHTEAFF.

The chain has TRBV30 and TRBJ1-6; 7 bases align to TRBD1. V gave up 5 bases and J gave up 7 bases; unmatched junction bases: 8. Looked up from germline, CDR1 is GTSNPN and CDR2 is SVGIG (reference sequence). CDR3 length equals 14 residues. The CDR3 loop reads CAWSTGARNSPLHF. In DNA, the CDR3 is TGTGCCTGGTCAACAGGGGCAAGGAATTCACCCCTCCACTTT.

The chain carries TRBV19 and TRBJ2-5, with D tentatively TRBD1 (6 bases). The V end was cut by 6 bases, the J end by 4 bases, with 15 bases between. The CDR3 has 14 residues. Germline CDR1 LNHDA, CDR2 SQIVND (reference sequence). CDR3 nucleotide sequence: TGTGCCAGTAGGCTTCCAGGGGCGGGAGAGACCCAGTACTTC. Protein sequence: CASRLPGAGETQYF.

The rearrangement joins TRBV6-5 to TRBJ1-5; tentatively, D is TRBD1 (6 bases). The V gene's germline CDR1 is MNHEY and CDR2 SVGAGI. V gave up 0 bases and J gave up 2 bases, with 11 bases separating them. This CDR3 spans 16 amino acids. The CDR3 DNA follows: TGTGCCAGCAGTTACTCCCAGGGGAATGGCAATCAGCCCCAGCATTTT. It specifies CASSYSQGNGNQPQHF.

This rearrangement joins TRBV19 to TRBJ1-6; D might be TRBD1 (6 bases). Trimming removed 4 bases at V and 0 bases at J, with 10 bases between. CDR1 LNHDA and CDR2 SQIVND come from the germline V gene (reference sequence). CDR3 length: 16 amino acids. This CDR3 is CASSTDRSSYNSPLHF. Here the CDR3 DNA reads TGTGCCAGTAGTACTGACAGGAGCTCCTATAATTCACCCCTCCACTTT.

This clone was picked up one time. The genes are TRBV9 and TRBJ1-1, with a weak D call TRBD1 (5 bases). The CDR3 sequence is 14 residues long. Trimming pared 0 bases from V and 5 bases from J, leaving 11 bases between. Germline values: CDR1 SGDLS, CDR2 YYNGEE. CDR3 DNA: TGTGCCAGCAGCGTAGTCGGGGGAGAGACTGAAGCTTTCTTT. Its protein product is CASSVVGGETEAFF.

This clone is classed as medium-sized. The chain couples TRBV19 to TRBJ2-1; TRBD2 aligns across 10 bases. CDR1 LNHDA and CDR2 SQIVND come from the germline V gene (reference sequence). J lost 5 bases, V lost 5 bases, and 12 bases had no gene match. This CDR3 has 17 residues. The CDR3 here is CASSFQRGGLSHNEQFF. The CDR3 nucleotides are TGTGCCAGTAGTTTCCAGCGGGGGGGCCTTTCTCACAATGAGCAGTTCTTC.